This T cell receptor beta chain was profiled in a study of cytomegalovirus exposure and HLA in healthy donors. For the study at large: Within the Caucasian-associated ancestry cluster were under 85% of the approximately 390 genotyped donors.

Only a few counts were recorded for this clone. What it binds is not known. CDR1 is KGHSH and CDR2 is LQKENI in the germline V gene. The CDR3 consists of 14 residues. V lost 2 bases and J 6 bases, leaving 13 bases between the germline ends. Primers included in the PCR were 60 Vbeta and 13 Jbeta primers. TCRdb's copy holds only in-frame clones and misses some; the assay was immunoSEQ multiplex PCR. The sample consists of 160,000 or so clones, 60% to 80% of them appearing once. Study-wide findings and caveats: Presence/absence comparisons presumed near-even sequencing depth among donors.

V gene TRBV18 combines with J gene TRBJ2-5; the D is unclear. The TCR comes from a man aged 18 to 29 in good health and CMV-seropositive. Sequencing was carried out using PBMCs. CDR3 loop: CASSPSTTMQTQYF. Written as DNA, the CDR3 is TGTGCCAGCTCACCATCGACGACAATGCAGACCCAGTACTTC.